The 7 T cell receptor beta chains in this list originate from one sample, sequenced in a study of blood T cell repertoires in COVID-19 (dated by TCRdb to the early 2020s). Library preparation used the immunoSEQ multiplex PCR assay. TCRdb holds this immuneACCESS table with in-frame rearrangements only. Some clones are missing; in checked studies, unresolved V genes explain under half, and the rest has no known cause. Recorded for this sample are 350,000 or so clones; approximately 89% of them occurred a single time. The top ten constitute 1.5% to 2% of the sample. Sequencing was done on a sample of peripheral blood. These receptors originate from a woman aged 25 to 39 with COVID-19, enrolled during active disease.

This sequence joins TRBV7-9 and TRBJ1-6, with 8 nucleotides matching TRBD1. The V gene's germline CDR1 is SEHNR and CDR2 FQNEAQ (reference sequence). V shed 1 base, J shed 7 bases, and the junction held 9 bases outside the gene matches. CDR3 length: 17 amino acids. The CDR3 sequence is CASSLVGHRGENSPLHF. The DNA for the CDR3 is TGTGCCAGCAGCTTAGTCGGCCACAGGGGGGAGAATTCACCCCTCCACTTT.

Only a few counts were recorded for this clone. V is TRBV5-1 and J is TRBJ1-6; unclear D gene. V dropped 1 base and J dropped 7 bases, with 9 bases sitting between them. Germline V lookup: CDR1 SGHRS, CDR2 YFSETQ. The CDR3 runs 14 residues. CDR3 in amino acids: CASSLNRRNSPLHF. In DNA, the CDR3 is TGCGCCAGCAGCTTGAACAGACGGAATTCACCCCTCCACTTT. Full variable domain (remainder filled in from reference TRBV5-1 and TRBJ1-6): KAGVTQTPRYLIKTRGQQVTLSCSPISGHRSVSWYQQTPGQGLQFLFEYFSETQRNKGNFPGRFSGRQFSNSRSEMNVSTLELGDSALYLCASSLNRRNSPLHFGNGTRLTVT.

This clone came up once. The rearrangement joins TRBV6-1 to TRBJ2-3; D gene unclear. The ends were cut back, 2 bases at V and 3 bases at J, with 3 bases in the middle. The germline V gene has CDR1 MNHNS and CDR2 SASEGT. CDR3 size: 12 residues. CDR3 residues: CASSEITDTQYF. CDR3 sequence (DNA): TGTGCCAGCAGTGAAATAACAGATACGCAGTATTTT.

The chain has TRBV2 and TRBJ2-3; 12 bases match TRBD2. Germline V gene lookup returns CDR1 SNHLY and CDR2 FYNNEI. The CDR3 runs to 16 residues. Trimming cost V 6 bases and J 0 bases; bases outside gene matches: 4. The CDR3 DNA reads TGTGCCAGCAGGCGGACTAGCGGGACTAGCACAGATACGCAGTATTTT. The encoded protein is CASRRTSGTSTDTQYF. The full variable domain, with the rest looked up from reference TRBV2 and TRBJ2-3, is EPEVTQTPSHQVTQMGQEVILRCVPISNHLYFYWYRQILGQKVEFLVSFYNNEISEKSEIFDDQFSVERPDGSNFTLKIRSTKLEDSAMYFCASRRTSGTSTDTQYFGPGTRLTVL.

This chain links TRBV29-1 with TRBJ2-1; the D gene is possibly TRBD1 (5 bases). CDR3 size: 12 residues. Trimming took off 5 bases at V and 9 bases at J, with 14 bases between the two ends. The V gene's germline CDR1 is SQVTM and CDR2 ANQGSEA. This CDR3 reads CSVREFRAEQFF. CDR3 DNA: TGCAGCGTTAGAGAATTCAGGGCTGAGCAGTTCTTC.

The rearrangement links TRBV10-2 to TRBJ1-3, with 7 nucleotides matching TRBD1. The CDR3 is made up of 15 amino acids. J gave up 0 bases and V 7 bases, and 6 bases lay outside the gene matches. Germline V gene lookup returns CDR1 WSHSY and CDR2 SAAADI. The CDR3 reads CASTGTASSGNTIYF. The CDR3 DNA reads TGCGCCAGCACCGGGACAGCTAGCTCTGGAAACACCATATATTTT.

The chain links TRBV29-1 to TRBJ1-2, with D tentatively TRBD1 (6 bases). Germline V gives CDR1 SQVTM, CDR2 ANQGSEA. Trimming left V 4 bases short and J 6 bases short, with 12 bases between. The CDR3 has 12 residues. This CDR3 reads CSVGGGVDGYTF. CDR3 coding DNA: TGCAGCGTTGGCGGGGGCGTCGATGGCTACACCTTC.